This TCR beta chain was identified in a study of T-cell memory formation after mild COVID-19. Using its own MiXCR run on the 5' RACE reads, TCRdb lists one record per CDR3 protein. The table includes approximately 230,000 distinct CDR3 sequences, 16% detected once. Trimming took 0 bases from V and 3 from J, leaving 10 bases between them. This CDR3 has 15 residues. CDR1 and CDR2 from the germline V gene are SGDLS and YYNGEE. The TCR comes from a man between 18 and 29 years old who had mild COVID-19 (a few samples of this study predate the infection). Cell type and time point are not known. The chain combines TRBV9 with TRBJ1-3; D gene ambiguous. Sequencing used PBMCs or a T cell subset sorted from them (not recorded which). The CDR3 DNA reads TGTGCCAGCAGCGTAGCAGGCCTCATTGGAAACACCATATATTTT. Translating it yields CASSVAGLIGNTIYF.